This T cell receptor (beta chain) was recorded in a study of graft-versus-host responses after intestinal transplantation. Remarks on this clone: Its antigen is not identified.

The CDR3 contains 14 residues. From germline, CDR1 is SGHRS and CDR2 YFSETQ. With V trimmed by 5 bases and J by 7 bases, 4 bases remained unmatched. Clones were sequenced by immunoSEQ multiplex PCR, and TCRdb holds only the in-frame ones, with some missing. This repertoire shows around 96,000 clones, 80% to 95% found once; its top ten account for 0.15% to 0.2%. The chain couples TRBV5-1 to TRBJ1-5, with 12 bases matching TRBD1. The clonotype was recovered from a human donor who received an intestinal transplant. Sequences were derived from unstimulated CD4+ T cells sorted from spleen or lymph node cells, sampled before intestinal transplant. The CDR3 DNA is TGCGCCAGCAGTTCCGGGACAGGGGGCCAGCCCCAGCATTTT. Amino acid sequence: CASSSGTGGQPQHF.